These 4 T cell receptor beta chains were all obtained from the same sample, sequenced in a study of cytomegalovirus exposure and HLA in healthy donors. PCR amplification relied on 60 Vbeta primers (plus 13 Jbeta primers). Clones were sequenced by immunoSEQ multiplex PCR, and TCRdb holds only the in-frame ones, with some missing. The profile shows roughly 180,000 clones, more than 80% of them singletons. The sample comprised PBMCs. The source of these receptors is a male donor in good health and CMV-seronegative.

This chain uses TRBV5-1 with TRBJ2-3; 9 bases are a match to TRBD1. Looked up from germline, CDR1 is SGHRS and CDR2 is YFSETQ. The ends lost 4 bases at V and 5 bases at J; junction bases unmatched: 8. This CDR3 contains 15 residues. CDR3 in amino acids: CASSGRTGAGDTQYF. CDR3 DNA: TGCGCCAGCAGCGGCCGGACAGGGGCTGGAGATACGCAGTATTTT.

V gene TRBV4-1 combines with J gene TRBJ1-5, with unresolved D. The ends were cut back, 0 bases at V and 4 bases at J, with 16 bases in the middle. Germline-derived CDR1 and CDR2 are MGHRA and YSYEKL. This CDR3 has 17 amino acids. In DNA form, the CDR3 reads TGCGCCAGCAGCCAAGAGCGGGGTGAAGTATGGAATCAGCCCCAGCATTTT. Translating gives CASSQERGEVWNQPQHF.

The chain carries TRBV9 and TRBJ2-5, with D possibly matching TRBD1 (5 bases). Between the trimmed V and J ends, which lost 0 bases and 1 base, there was a span of 10 bases. Per the germline V gene, CDR1 is SGDLS and CDR2 is YYNGEE. There are 15 residues in the CDR3. For the CDR3, the DNA is TGTGCCAGCAGCGTAGCATCAGGGCTCCAAGAGACCCAGTACTTC. Its translation: CASSVASGLQETQYF. The whole variable domain, remainder taken from reference TRBV9 and TRBJ2-5, is DSGVTQTPKHLITATGQRVTLRCSPRSGDLSVYWYQQSLDQGLQFLIQYYNGEERAKGNILERFSAQQFPDLHSELNLSSLELGDSALYFCASSVASGLQETQYFGPGTRLLVL.

The chain uses TRBV27 and TRBJ2-1; D might be TRBD1 (6 bases). The V end was cut by 5 bases, the J end by 6 bases, with 8 bases between. The CDR3 extends over 12 amino acids. Germline CDR1 reads MNHEY; CDR2 reads SMNVEV (reference sequence). The CDR3 nucleotides are TGTGCCAGCAGTGTACAGGGCAATGAGCAGTTCTTC. This sequence encodes CASSVQGNEQFF.